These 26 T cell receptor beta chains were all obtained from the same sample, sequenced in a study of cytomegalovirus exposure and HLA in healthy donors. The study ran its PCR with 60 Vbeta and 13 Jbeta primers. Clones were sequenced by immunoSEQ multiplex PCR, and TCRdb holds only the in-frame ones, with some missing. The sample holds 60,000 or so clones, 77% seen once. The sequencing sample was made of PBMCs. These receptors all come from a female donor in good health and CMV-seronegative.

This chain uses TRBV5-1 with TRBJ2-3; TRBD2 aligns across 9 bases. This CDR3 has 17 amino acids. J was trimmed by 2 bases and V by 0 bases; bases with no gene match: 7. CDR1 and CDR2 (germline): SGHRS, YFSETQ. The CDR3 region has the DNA TGCGCCAGCAGCTTGGGTGCGGGGGGGCCTATCACAGATACGCAGTATTTT. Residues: CASSLGAGGPITDTQYF.

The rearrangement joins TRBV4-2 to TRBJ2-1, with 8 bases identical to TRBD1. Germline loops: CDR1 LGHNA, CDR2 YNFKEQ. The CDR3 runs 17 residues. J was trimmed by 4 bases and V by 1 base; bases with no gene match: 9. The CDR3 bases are TGTGCCAGCAGCCAAGGCCCCATCCAGGGGGCTTACAATGAGCAGTTCTTC. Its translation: CASSQGPIQGAYNEQFF.

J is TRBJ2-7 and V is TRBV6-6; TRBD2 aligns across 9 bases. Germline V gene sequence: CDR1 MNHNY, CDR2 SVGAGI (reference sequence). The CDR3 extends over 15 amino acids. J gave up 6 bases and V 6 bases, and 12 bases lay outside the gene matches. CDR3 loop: CASRIRGTSRSEQYF. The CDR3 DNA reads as TGTGCCAGCAGGATACGAGGGACTAGCAGGTCCGAGCAGTACTTC.

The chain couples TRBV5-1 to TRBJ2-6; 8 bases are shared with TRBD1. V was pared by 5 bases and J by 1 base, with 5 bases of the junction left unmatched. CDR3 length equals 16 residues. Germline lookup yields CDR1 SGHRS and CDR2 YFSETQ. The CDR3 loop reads CASRLTGGSGANVLTF. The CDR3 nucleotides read TGCGCCAGCAGACTAACAGGGGGTTCTGGGGCCAACGTCCTGACTTTC.

CDR3 bases: TGTGCCAGCAGCTTGTCGGCGGGGAGCACAGATACGCAGTATTTT. Residues: CASSLSAGSTDTQYF. The V call is TRBV5-4, the J call TRBJ2-3, with a weak D call TRBD2 (6 bases). Germline-derived CDR1 and CDR2 are SGHNT and YYREEE (reference sequence). The V end lost 1 base, the J end lost 0 bases, and 9 bases lay between the germline ends. The CDR3 loop spans 15 amino acids.

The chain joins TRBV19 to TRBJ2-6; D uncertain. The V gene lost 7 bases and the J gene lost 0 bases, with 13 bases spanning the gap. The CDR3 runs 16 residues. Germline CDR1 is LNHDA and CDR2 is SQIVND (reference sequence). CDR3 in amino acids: CASKQQVHSGANVLTF. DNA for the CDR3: TGTGCCAGTAAGCAGCAGGTTCACTCTGGGGCCAACGTCCTGACTTTC. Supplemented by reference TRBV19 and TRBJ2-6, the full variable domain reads DGGITQSPKYLFRKEGQNVTLSCEQNLNHDAMYWYRQDPGQGLRLIYYSQIVNDFQKGDIAEGYSVSREKKESFPLTVTSAQKNPTAFYLCASKQQVHSGANVLTFGAGSRLTVL.

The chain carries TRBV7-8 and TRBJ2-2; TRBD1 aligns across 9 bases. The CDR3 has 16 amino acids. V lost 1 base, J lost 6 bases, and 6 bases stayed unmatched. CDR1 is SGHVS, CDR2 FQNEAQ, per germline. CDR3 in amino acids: CASSLGITGGSGELFF. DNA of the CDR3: TGTGCCAGCAGCTTAGGCATTACAGGGGGCTCCGGGGAGCTGTTTTTT.

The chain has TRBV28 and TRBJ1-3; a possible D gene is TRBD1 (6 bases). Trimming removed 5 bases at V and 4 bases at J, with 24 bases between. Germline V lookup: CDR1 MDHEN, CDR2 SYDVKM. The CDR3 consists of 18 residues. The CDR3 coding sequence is TGTGCCAGCAGTCTACTTATTGGGGGCGGGGGGAAAGGAAACACCATATATTTT. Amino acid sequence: CASSLLIGGGGKGNTIYF.

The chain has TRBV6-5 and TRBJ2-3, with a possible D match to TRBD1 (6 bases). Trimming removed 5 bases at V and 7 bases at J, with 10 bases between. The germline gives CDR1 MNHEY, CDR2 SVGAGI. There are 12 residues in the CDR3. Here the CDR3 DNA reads TGTGCCAGCAGTATACAGGGAAATACGCAGTATTTT. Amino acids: CASSIQGNTQYF.

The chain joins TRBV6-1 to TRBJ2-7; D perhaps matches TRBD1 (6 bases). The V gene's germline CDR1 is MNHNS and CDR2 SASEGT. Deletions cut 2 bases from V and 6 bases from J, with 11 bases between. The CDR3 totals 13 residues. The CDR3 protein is CASSEPYRAEQYF. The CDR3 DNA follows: TGTGCCAGCAGTGAACCATACAGGGCCGAGCAGTACTTC.

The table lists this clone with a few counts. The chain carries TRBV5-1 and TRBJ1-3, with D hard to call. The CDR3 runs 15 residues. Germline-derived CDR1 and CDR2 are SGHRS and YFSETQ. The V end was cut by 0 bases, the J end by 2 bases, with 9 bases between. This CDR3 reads CASSLVGSAGNTIYF. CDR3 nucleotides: TGCGCCAGCAGCTTGGTGGGCTCAGCTGGAAACACCATATATTTT.

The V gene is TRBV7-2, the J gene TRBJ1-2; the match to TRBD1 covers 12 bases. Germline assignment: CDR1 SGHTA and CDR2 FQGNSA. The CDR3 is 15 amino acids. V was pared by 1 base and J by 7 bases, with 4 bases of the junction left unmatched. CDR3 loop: CASSLGGQGAFGYTF. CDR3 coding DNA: TGTGCCAGCAGCTTAGGGGGACAGGGGGCATTTGGCTACACCTTC.

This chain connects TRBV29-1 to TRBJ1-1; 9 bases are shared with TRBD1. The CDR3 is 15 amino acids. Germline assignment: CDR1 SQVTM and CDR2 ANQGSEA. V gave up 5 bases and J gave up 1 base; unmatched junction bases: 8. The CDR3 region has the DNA TGCAGCGTTAAGGGACAGGGACAAAGGAACACTGAAGCTTTCTTT. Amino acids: CSVKGQGQRNTEAFF.

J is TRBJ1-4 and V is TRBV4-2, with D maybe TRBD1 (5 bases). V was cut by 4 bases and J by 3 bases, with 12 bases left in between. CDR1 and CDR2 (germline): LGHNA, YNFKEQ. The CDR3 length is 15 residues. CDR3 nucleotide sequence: TGTGCCAGCAGCCCTCCGACAGAAGCTAATGAAAAACTGTTTTTT. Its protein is CASSPPTEANEKLFF.

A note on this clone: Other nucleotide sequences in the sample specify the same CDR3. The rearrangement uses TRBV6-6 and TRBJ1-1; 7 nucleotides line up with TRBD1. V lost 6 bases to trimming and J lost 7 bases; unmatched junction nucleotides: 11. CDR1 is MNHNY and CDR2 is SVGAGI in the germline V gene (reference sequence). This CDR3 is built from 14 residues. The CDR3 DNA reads TGTGCCAGCAGCACCAGGGGGGATGGGGTTGAAGCTTTCTTT. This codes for CASSTRGDGVEAFF.

For the CDR3, the DNA is TGTGCCAGCAGTATGGGCGCAGGGGGCGACGAGCAGTACTTC. It encodes CASSMGAGGDEQYF. The chain employs TRBV2 and TRBJ2-7; 8 nucleotides align to TRBD1. Trimming cost V 5 bases and J 5 bases; bases outside gene matches: 8. CDR1 SNHLY and CDR2 FYNNEI come from the germline V gene. The CDR3 sequence is 14 residues long.

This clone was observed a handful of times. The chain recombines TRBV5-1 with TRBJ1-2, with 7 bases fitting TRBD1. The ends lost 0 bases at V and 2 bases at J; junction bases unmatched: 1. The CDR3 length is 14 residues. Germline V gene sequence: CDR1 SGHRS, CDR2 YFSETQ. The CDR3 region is CASSLVTGNYGYTF. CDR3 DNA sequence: TGCGCCAGCAGCTTGGTGACAGGGAACTATGGCTACACCTTC.

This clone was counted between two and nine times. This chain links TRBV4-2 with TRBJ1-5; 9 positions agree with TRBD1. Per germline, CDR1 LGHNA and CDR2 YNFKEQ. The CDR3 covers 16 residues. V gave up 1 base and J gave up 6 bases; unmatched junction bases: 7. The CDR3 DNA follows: TGTGCCAGCAGCCAAGCTTTGCCGACAGGGGGTCAGCCCCAGCATTTT. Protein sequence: CASSQALPTGGQPQHF.

CDR3 protein: CASGWGGGGELFF. The CDR3 nucleotides are TGTGCCAGCGGGTGGGGGGGAGGCGGGGAGCTGTTTTTT. The chain employs TRBV27 and TRBJ2-2; 7 bases agree with TRBD2. This CDR3 spans 13 amino acids. V shed 8 bases, J shed 7 bases, and the junction held 7 bases outside the gene matches. The germline V gene encodes CDR1 MNHEY and CDR2 SMNVEV (reference sequence).

The CDR3 DNA reads as TGTGCCAGCAGCTTGGCCGTGCGGGAGGGGGGCACAGATACGCAGTATTTT. It yields the protein CASSLAVREGGTDTQYF. The rearrangement joins TRBV5-6 to TRBJ2-3, with TRBD2 identical over 9 bases. With 0 bases clipped from V and 1 base from J, the junction kept 6 bases outside the gene matches. The CDR3 length is 17 residues. The V gene's germline CDR1 is SGHDT and CDR2 YYEEEE.

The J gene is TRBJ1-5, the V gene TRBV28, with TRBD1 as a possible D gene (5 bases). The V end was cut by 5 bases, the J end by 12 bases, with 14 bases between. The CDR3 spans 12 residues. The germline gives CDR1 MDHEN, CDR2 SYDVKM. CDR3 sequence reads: CASSDGHRIQHF. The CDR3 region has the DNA TGTGCCAGCAGTGACGGACATCGAATCCAGCATTTT.

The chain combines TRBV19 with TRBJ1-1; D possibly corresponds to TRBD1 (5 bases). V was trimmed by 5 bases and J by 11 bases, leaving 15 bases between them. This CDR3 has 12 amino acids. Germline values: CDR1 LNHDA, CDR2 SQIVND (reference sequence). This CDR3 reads CASSDPGWLAFF. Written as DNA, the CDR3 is TGTGCCAGTAGTGATCCAGGGTGGCTTGCTTTCTTT.

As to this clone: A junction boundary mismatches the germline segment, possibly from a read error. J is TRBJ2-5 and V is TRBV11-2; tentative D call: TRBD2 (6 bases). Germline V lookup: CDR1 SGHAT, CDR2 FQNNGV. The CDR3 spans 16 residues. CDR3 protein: CASSPLDTGPSDFLDF. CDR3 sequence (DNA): TGTGCCAGCAGCCCACTGGATACGGGGCCTAGCGATTTTTTGGACTTC.

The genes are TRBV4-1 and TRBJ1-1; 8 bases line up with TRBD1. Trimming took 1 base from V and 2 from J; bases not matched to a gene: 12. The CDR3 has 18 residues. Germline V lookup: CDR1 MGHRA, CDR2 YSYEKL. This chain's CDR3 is CASSQGTHWDRTNTEAFF. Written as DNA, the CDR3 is TGCGCCAGCAGCCAAGGTACCCATTGGGACAGGACAAACACTGAAGCTTTCTTT.

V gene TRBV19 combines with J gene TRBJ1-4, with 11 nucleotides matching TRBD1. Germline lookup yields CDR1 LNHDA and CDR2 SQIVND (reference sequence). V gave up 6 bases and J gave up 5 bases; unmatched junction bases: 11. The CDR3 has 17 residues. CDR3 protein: CASRRTGGGIVNEKLFF. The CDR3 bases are TGTGCCAGTAGGCGGACAGGGGGCGGAATCGTAAATGAAAAACTGTTTTTT.

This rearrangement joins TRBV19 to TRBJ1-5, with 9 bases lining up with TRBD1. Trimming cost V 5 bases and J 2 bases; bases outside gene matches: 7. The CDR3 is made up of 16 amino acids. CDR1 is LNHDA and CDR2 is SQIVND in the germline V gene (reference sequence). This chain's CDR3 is CASSLDRGRGNQPQHF. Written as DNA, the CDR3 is TGTGCCAGTAGTCTCGACAGGGGGAGAGGCAATCAGCCCCAGCATTTT. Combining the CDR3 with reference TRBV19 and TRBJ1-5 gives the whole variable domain DGGITQSPKYLFRKEGQNVTLSCEQNLNHDAMYWYRQDPGQGLRLIYYSQIVNDFQKGDIAEGYSVSREKKESFPLTVTSAQKNPTAFYLCASSLDRGRGNQPQHFGDGTRLSIL.